The 8 T cell receptor beta chains below were found in one sample sequenced in a study of CD8 T cells in ankylosing spondylitis listed by TCRdb under 2017. Results and caveats for the whole study, not just this receptor: A TCR beta motif of about 8 highly homologous amino acid variants appeared characteristic of blood from ankylosing spondylitis patients.

Library method: 5' RACE. TCRdb shows the sequencer as Illumina HiSeq 2500. Starting from the raw public reads, TCRdb applied fastp trimming at Q25, assembled clones with MiXCR and retained in-frame beta chains. A single entry per CDR3 protein holds the most common genes and DNA from its merged rows. In this sample the table shows 250,000 to 350,000 distinct CDR3 sequences, approximately 8% of which occur a single time. The ten largest clones add up to approximately 14% of the sample. These TCRs are of unknown antigen specificity. Input material: blood, either unsorted or a sorted T cell fraction (not recorded which). The receptor set was obtained from a male donor with ankylosing spondylitis.

This clonotype occurred a few times. The CDR3 DNA sequence: TGTGCCAGCAGTCCAGGCTCTATGAACACCGGGGAGCTGTTTTTT. This translates into CASSPGSMNTGELFF. The chain has TRBV6-1 and TRBJ2-2; D gene unclear. CDR3 length: 15 amino acids. Germline V gene lookup returns CDR1 MNHNS and CDR2 SASEGT. V was pared by 5 bases and J by 1 base, with 11 bases between.

In its sample, this clonotype was seen a few times. The chain is built from TRBV20-1 and TRBJ1-1, with 7 bases fitting TRBD1. In germline, CDR1 is DFQATT, CDR2 SNEGSKA (reference sequence). Losses at the gene ends were 5 bases for V and 10 bases for J; bases not matched to a gene: 10. The CDR3 is 12 amino acids. CDR3: CSAVTRTGLAFF. The CDR3 DNA is TGCAGTGCTGTTACCAGGACAGGCTTAGCTTTCTTT.

The chain combines TRBV7-6 with TRBJ1-5; no firm D call. This CDR3 contains 13 residues. Trimming removed 3 bases at V and 9 bases at J, with 12 bases between. CDR1 SGHVS and CDR2 FNYEAQ come from the germline V gene. The CDR3 reads CASSLRLGWPQHF. For the CDR3, the DNA is TGTGCCAGCAGCTTGCGATTGGGGTGGCCCCAGCATTTT.

The V gene is TRBV28, the J gene TRBJ2-2, with 9 bases identical to TRBD1. Germline CDR1 and CDR2: MDHEN and SYDVKM. This CDR3 spans 14 amino acids. V shed 8 bases and J 6 bases; nucleotides not matched to a gene: 7. CDR3 amino acids: CASEHRGPAGELFF. The CDR3 coding sequence is TGTGCCAGCGAGCACAGGGGGCCCGCCGGGGAGCTGTTTTTT.

The gene calls are TRBV7-8 and TRBJ2-5; 10 bases match TRBD2. The CDR3 extends over 15 amino acids. Germline V gene lookup returns CDR1 SGHVS and CDR2 FQNEAQ. J lost 1 base, V lost 6 bases, and 5 bases had no gene match. The CDR3 sequence is CASRQLAGLQETQYF. The CDR3 DNA is TGTGCCAGCAGGCAACTAGCGGGACTCCAAGAGACCCAGTACTTC. The whole variable domain, remainder taken from reference TRBV7-8 and TRBJ2-5, is GAGVSQSPRYKVAKRGQDVALRCDPISGHVSLFWYQQALGQGPEFLTYFQNEAQLDKSGLPSDRFFAERPEGSVSTLKIQRTQQEDSAVYLCASRQLAGLQETQYFGPGTRLLVL.

The chain has TRBV12-3 or TRBV12-4 and TRBJ2-1, with D possibly TRBD2 on 6 matching bases. Trimming took 5 bases from V and 8 from J, leaving 13 bases between them. This CDR3 has 13 amino acids. The CDR3 sequence: CASSVTSIYEQFF. The DNA for the CDR3 is TGTGCCAGCAGTGTGACTAGTATCTATGAGCAGTTCTTC.

This clonotype was detected a few times. CDR3 in DNA: TGTGCCAGCAGCCGGAGCGGGGGGTACGGCTACACCTTC. Translated, it gives CASSRSGGYGYTF. V gene TRBV4-2 combines with J gene TRBJ1-2; D possibly corresponds to TRBD1 (5 bases). The V gene lost 4 bases and the J gene lost 8 bases, with 14 bases spanning the gap. Germline lookup yields CDR1 LGHNA and CDR2 YNFKEQ. The CDR3 sequence is 13 residues long.

The rearrangement joins TRBV15 to TRBJ2-3, with TRBD2 matching over 7 bases. The CDR3 contains 17 residues. Trimming cost V 0 bases and J 3 bases; bases outside gene matches: 9. Germline V CDR1 and CDR2: LNHNV, YYDKDF (reference sequence). The CDR3 DNA follows: TGTGCCACCAGCAGAGATGTGGTAGCGGGCTCAACAGATACGCAGTATTTT. Its protein is CATSRDVVAGSTDTQYF.